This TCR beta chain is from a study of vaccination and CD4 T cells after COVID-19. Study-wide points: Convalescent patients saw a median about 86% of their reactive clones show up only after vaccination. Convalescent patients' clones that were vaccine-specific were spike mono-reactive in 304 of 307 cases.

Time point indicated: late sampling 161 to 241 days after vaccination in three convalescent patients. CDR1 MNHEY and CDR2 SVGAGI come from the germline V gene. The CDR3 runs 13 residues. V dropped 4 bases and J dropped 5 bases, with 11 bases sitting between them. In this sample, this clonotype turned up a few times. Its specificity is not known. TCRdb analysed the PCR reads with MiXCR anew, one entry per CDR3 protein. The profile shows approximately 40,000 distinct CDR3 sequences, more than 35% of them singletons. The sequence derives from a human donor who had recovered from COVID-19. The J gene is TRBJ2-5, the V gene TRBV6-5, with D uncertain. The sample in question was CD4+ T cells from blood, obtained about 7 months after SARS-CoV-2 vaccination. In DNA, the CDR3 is TGTGCCAGCAGTTCCTCTCCAGGCGAGACCCAGTACTTC. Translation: CASSSSPGETQYF.